The next 29 T cell receptor beta chains were all read from a single sample in a study of blood T cells in healthy people across ages (dated by TCRdb to the mid-2010s). Preparation of the library involved 5' RACE. TCRdb shows the sequencer as Illumina HiSeq 2500. The second PCR ran for roughly 7 to 12 cycles and used a J-beta primer mix along with a sample-barcoded 5' primer. TCRdb reanalyzed the raw reads on its own, using fastp at Q25 for trimming and MiXCR for clone calling, and kept in-frame beta chains. Under each unique CDR3 protein, matching rows form one entry showing the most common genes and DNA. Counted in this sample were 1.5 million or so distinct CDR3 sequences; about 43% of them appeared once. Of the sample, roughly 7.7% falls within the top ten clones. Sequencing was carried out using blood. These TCRs come from a woman aged 18-30 years in good health.

The chain couples TRBV18 to TRBJ2-5; D is perhaps TRBD1 (5 bases). TRBJ2-7 explains the end of the DNA better; the J call may be wrong. The CDR3 loop spans 14 amino acids. Germline V gene sequence: CDR1 KGHSH, CDR2 LQKENI. This CDR3 is CASSPPAGTYEQYF. CDR3 bases: TGTGCCAGCTCACCACCGGCAGGGACCTACGAGCAGTACTTC.

The gene calls are TRBV20-1 and TRBJ2-1, with 7 bases that match TRBD1. This CDR3 has 13 residues. Germline CDR1 reads DFQATT; CDR2 reads SNEGSKA (reference sequence). The V segment lost 6 bases and the J segment 12 bases; nucleotides outside the gene matches: 14. The CDR3 region is CSALERTGAGQFF. The CDR3 coding sequence is TGCAGTGCCCTAGAACGTACAGGGGCCGGGCAGTTCTTC.

This clonotype was observed a few times. The genes are TRBV18 and TRBJ1-5, with D hard to call. The CDR3 is made up of 13 amino acids. Germline CDR1 is KGHSH and CDR2 is LQKENI. Deletions cut 3 bases from V and 5 bases from J, with 8 bases between. The CDR3 DNA reads as TGTGCCAGCTCACCGGACCTAGATCAGCCCCAGCATTTT. It codes for CASSPDLDQPQHF.

The chain has TRBV20-1 and TRBJ2-1; 10 nucleotides agree with TRBD2. V was clipped by 1 base and J by 5 bases; unmatched bases: 5. The V gene's germline CDR1 is DFQATT and CDR2 SNEGSKA (reference sequence). CDR3 length: 15 amino acids. The chain's CDR3 is CSARVVAGGHNEQFF. Here the CDR3 DNA reads TGCAGTGCTAGAGTGGTAGCGGGAGGCCACAATGAGCAGTTCTTC.

V gene TRBV27 combines with J gene TRBJ2-2, with 10 bases that match TRBD1. Per germline, CDR1 MNHEY and CDR2 SMNVEV (reference sequence). CDR3 length: 17 residues. The trim removed 2 bases at V and 6 bases at J, leaving 9 bases unmatched. CDR3 nucleotides: TGTGCCAGCAGTTTAGGGCGGGACAGGGGATACTCCGGGGAGCTGTTTTTT. It is translated as CASSLGRDRGYSGELFF.

The J gene is TRBJ1-1, the V gene TRBV5-1; D remains unclear. Germline assignment: CDR1 SGHRS and CDR2 YFSETQ. Trimming took 5 bases from V and 2 from J, leaving 16 bases between them. The CDR3 is 15 residues long. Here the CDR3 reads CASRIGSGYNTEAFF. DNA for the CDR3: TGCGCCAGCAGAATTGGCTCAGGATATAACACTGAAGCTTTCTTT.

A few counts support this clonotype. CDR3 in amino acids: CASSPGGVLPREQFF. For the CDR3, the DNA is TGTGCCAGCAGTCCGGGGGGGGTGCTTCCGAGGGAGCAGTTCTTC. This sequence joins TRBV12-3 or TRBV12-4 and TRBJ2-1; TRBD2 agrees at 8 bases. Trimming took 5 bases from V and 10 from J; bases not matched to a gene: 13. The CDR3 is 15 residues long.

This chain joins TRBV29-1 and TRBJ2-1; the match to TRBD1 covers 7 bases. CDR1 is SQVTM and CDR2 is ANQGSEA in the germline V gene. CDR3 length: 12 amino acids. The DNA of the CDR3 is TGCGGCGCCAGGGACAGCTACAATGAGCAGTTCTTC. Its translation is CGARDSYNEQFF.

The chain has TRBV12-3 or TRBV12-4 and TRBJ1-6; D unresolved. The CDR3 runs 14 residues. V gave up 6 bases and J gave up 7 bases, with 13 bases separating them. The CDR3 DNA reads TGTGCCAGCAGCCCCAAGGGCCTCAATTCACCCCTCCACTTT. Translation gives CASSPKGLNSPLHF.

The count of this clonotype is one. The chain couples TRBV11-2 to TRBJ2-1, with 14 positions matching TRBD2. Germline CDR1 and CDR2: SGHAT and FQNNGV. V lost 8 bases to trimming and J lost 6 bases; unmatched junction nucleotides: 15. The CDR3 is made up of 18 amino acids. CDR3 loop: CASGRDSLGTSGSNEQFF. The CDR3 DNA reads as TGTGCCAGCGGGCGGGACAGCCTAGGGACTAGCGGGAGCAATGAGCAGTTCTTC.

The chain carries TRBV4-2 and TRBJ2-1, with 14 bases fitting TRBD2. Germline loops: CDR1 LGHNA, CDR2 YNFKEQ. Losses at the gene ends were 6 bases for V and 7 bases for J; bases not matched to a gene: 8. CDR3 length: 16 amino acids. Here the CDR3 DNA reads TGTGCCAGCAGGGGGAGGACTAGCGGGGGGTCAAATGAGCAGTTCTTC. It is translated as CASRGRTSGGSNEQFF.

V usage is TRBV7-8 and J usage is TRBJ2-7, with D maybe TRBD1 (6 bases). The J call is uncertain, as TRBJ2-4 better fits the DNA end. CDR3 length: 16 amino acids. The germline CDR1 and CDR2 sequences are SGHVS and FQNEAQ. CDR3 in amino acids: CASSVPGDPRENIQYF. For the CDR3, the DNA is TGTGCCAGCAGCGTGCCAGGGGACCCTCGTGAAAACATTCAGTACTTC.

In this sample, this clonotype turned up a few times. V gene TRBV27 combines with J gene TRBJ2-5, with D possibly matching TRBD2 (6 bases). The length of the CDR3 is 14 residues. The germline CDR1 and CDR2 sequences are MNHEY and SMNVEV (reference sequence). V was cut by 5 bases and J by 4 bases, with 14 bases left in between. The CDR3 here is CASSPLGGRETQYF. The CDR3 coding sequence is TGTGCCAGCAGTCCGTTGGGGGGTCGAGAGACCCAGTACTTC.

The chain recombines TRBV21-1 with TRBJ2-7; the D segment call TRBD1 is taken from the table without a DNA check. TRBV21-1 is a documented pseudogene. This CDR3 is 14 amino acids long. CDR3 DNA: TGCGATAACCCCATGGGACAAATTTTCTACGAGCAGTACTTC. Residues: CDNPMGQIFYEQYF.

This clonotype occurred a few times. CDR3 sequence reads: CASSQTAGIGNSPLHF. In DNA, the CDR3 is TGTGCCAGCAGCCAAACGGCCGGGATCGGCAATTCACCCCTCCACTTT. The V gene is TRBV3-1, the J gene TRBJ1-6; D unresolved. Germline V gives CDR1 LGHDT, CDR2 YNNKEL (reference sequence). The CDR3 runs 16 residues. Trimming cost V 2 bases and J 7 bases, with 15 bases left between them.

The chain combines TRBV21-1 with TRBJ2-7; the D call TRBD1 from the table was never checked on the DNA. TRBJ2-5 matches the DNA end more closely, so the J call is doubtful. TRBV21-1 is labeled a pseudogene. The CDR3 loop spans 21 amino acids. CDR3 region: CASTSPHHPRPTRQVRGTQYF. The CDR3 DNA reads as TGTGCCAGCACCTCACCGCATCATCCAAGACCAACAAGACAGGTGCGGGGGACCCAGTACTTC.

This chain joins TRBV29-1 and TRBJ2-1, with 11 bases aligning to TRBD1. The CDR3 totals 13 residues. Germline V lookup: CDR1 SQVTM, CDR2 ANQGSEA. CDR3 sequence: CSVGTGGNYEQFF. The DNA of the CDR3 is TGCAGTGTCGGGACAGGGGGTAACTACGAGCAGTTCTTC.

This clonotype occurred a few times. The V call is TRBV20-1, the J call TRBJ2-7; possibly TRBD1 for D (5 bases). CDR3 length: 13 residues. V was cut by 7 bases and J by 1 base, with 14 bases left in between. The germline CDR1 and CDR2 sequences are DFQATT and SNEGSKA (reference sequence). The CDR3 loop is CSGDTPGSYEQYF. In nucleotides, the CDR3 is TGCAGTGGCGATACCCCAGGGTCCTACGAGCAGTACTTC.

This clonotype occurred a few times. The chain links TRBV6-6 to TRBJ2-7; D possibly uses TRBD1 or TRBD2 (5 bases each). Per germline, CDR1 MNHNY and CDR2 SVGAGI (reference sequence). The CDR3 contains 17 residues. The germline V and J ends were trimmed by 6 bases and 7 bases, with 28 bases remaining between them. CDR3 nucleotides: TGTGCCAGCAGCCACCCTCCAACCGGGACCTTTCTCAGTGAGCAGTACTTC. This gives the protein CASSHPPTGTFLSEQYF.

This clonotype came up once. The chain recombines TRBV9 with TRBJ2-5, with 7 bases fitting TRBD2. With 3 bases clipped from V and 1 base from J, the junction kept 9 bases outside the gene matches. The CDR3 covers 16 residues. Germline lookup yields CDR1 SGDLS and CDR2 YYNGEE. CDR3: CASSESGGAFQETQYF. The CDR3 DNA is TGTGCCAGCAGCGAGTCGGGGGGTGCTTTCCAAGAGACCCAGTACTTC. The variable domain in full, completed from reference TRBV9 and TRBJ2-5, reads DSGVTQTPKHLITATGQRVTLRCSPRSGDLSVYWYQQSLDQGLQFLIQYYNGEERAKGNILERFSAQQFPDLHSELNLSSLELGDSALYFCASSESGGAFQETQYFGPGTRLLVL.

This clonotype was observed a handful of times. V usage is TRBV29-1 and J usage is TRBJ1-2; 8 bases are a match to TRBD1. This CDR3 spans 13 amino acids. The germline V gene encodes CDR1 SQVTM and CDR2 ANQGSEA. The V segment lost 4 bases and the J segment 3 bases; nucleotides outside the gene matches: 4. Here the CDR3 DNA reads TGCAGCGTTGGGGCAGGGGGCGACTATGGCTACACCTTC. Translated, it gives CSVGAGGDYGYTF.

Concerning this clonotype: A much larger clone differs from this one at a single base, so this may be a read error. The chain uses TRBV10-3 and TRBJ2-1, with D possibly TRBD2 on 5 matching bases. Germline CDR1 is ENHRY and CDR2 is SYGVKD. The V and J ends lost 6 bases and 13 bases respectively, with 16 bases between them. This CDR3 is built from 12 residues. The DNA for the CDR3 is TGTGCCATCAGCGCCTTGGAGGAGACCCAGTTCTTC. This translates into CAISALEETQFF.

The rearrangement uses TRBV2 and TRBJ1-6; 11 nucleotides line up with TRBD1. The CDR3 covers 15 residues. J gave up 9 bases and V 2 bases, and 3 bases lay outside the gene matches. From germline, CDR1 is SNHLY and CDR2 FYNNEI. The CDR3 region has the DNA TGTGCCAGCAGTGAATGGGGACAGGGGGGTTCACCCCTCCACTTT. Amino acids: CASSEWGQGGSPLHF.

The chain has TRBV7-2 and TRBJ2-3; 10 nucleotides match TRBD2. CDR1 SGHTA and CDR2 FQGNSA come from the germline V gene. J gave up 14 bases and V 1 base, and 6 bases lay outside the gene matches. This CDR3 spans 13 amino acids. CDR3 sequence (DNA): TGTGCCAGCAGCTTAGAAACTAGCGGGATTAGGTATTTT. It yields the protein CASSLETSGIRYF.

J is TRBJ2-1 and V is TRBV5-5; no firm D call. The CDR3 runs 16 residues. Germline lookup yields CDR1 SGHKS and CDR2 YYEKEE (reference sequence). V lost 4 bases to trimming and J lost 5 bases, with 19 bases between them. As DNA, the CDR3 is TGTGCCAGCAGCCCGCCCGGCCGCGAGGTGGACAATGAGCAGTTCTTC. This sequence encodes CASSPPGREVDNEQFF.

The CDR3 sequence is CASSEGPRGYEQYF. The CDR3 DNA sequence: TGTGCCAGCAGTGAAGGTCCCAGGGGTTACGAGCAGTACTTC. The V call is TRBV6-1, the J call TRBJ2-7; weak D call: TRBD1 (6 bases). CDR3 size: 14 residues. Deletions cut 1 base from V and 4 bases from J, with 11 bases between. CDR1 and CDR2 from the germline V gene are MNHNS and SASEGT.

V and J are TRBV28 and TRBJ2-7; a weak D match, TRBD2 (6 bases). Germline V gives CDR1 MDHEN, CDR2 SYDVKM. The CDR3 is 16 residues long. The V gene lost 4 bases and the J gene lost 4 bases, with 20 bases spanning the gap. As DNA, the CDR3 is TGTGCCAGCAGTTCCCCCGGGCGAGCGGGCGGGTACGAGCAGTACTTC. It codes for CASSSPGRAGGYEQYF.

On this clonotype: A much larger clone differs from this one at a single base, so this may be a read error. The chain recombines TRBV6-5 with TRBJ1-2, with no clear D. CDR1 is MNHEY, CDR2 SVGAGI, per germline. Between the trimmed V and J ends, which lost 11 bases and 4 bases, there was a span of 17 bases. The CDR3 covers 13 residues. The CDR3 spells CAGSQSEGYGYTF. CDR3 nucleotides: TGTGCCGGCTCCCAATCGGAGGGCTATGGCTACACCTTC.

This chain connects TRBV4-2 to TRBJ1-4, with 9 bases aligning to TRBD1. In germline, CDR1 is LGHNA, CDR2 YNFKEQ. The trim removed 4 bases at V and 6 bases at J, leaving 12 bases unmatched. The CDR3 runs 17 residues. In DNA, the CDR3 is TGTGCCAGCAGCCTCAGACTTCCGGGACAGGGTGATGAAAAACTGTTTTTT. The encoded protein is CASSLRLPGQGDEKLFF.